This TCR beta chain was sequenced in a study of T cells in Graves' hyperthyroidism and ophthalmopathy. Study background: Peripheral blood was taken when the disease was first diagnosed, before any treatment began.

This clonotype came up a few times. The antigen is unknown. Study-wide results and limits: Ophthalmopathy and stable hyperthyroidism were separated by a 13 V-J model.

CDR3 length equals 15 residues. V gave up 2 bases and J gave up 0 bases, with 10 bases separating them. Germline values: CDR1 LNHDA, CDR2 SQIVND (reference sequence). Orbital computed tomography, thyroid ultrasound, serum thyroxine and TRAb, and clinical symptoms together informed the diagnoses. Before ophthalmopathy appeared, progressors gave blood at initial hyperthyroidism diagnosis. There were TCR beta CDR3 regions amplified from RNA transcripts. TCR CDR3 regions were first amplified by RT-PCR with HTBI primers. TCRdb re-analysed the multiplex PCR reads in MiXCR, keeping a single row per CDR3 protein. The sample holds about 150,000 distinct CDR3 sequences, roughly 23% seen once.

The rearrangement joins TRBV19 to TRBJ1-1, with TRBD1 as a possible D gene (5 bases). The sample taken for sequencing was blood. The sequence came from a woman aged 45-65 years with Graves' hyperthyroidism that later progressed to Graves' ophthalmopathy. CDR3 in amino acids: CASSISGGLNTEAFF. The CDR3 DNA sequence: TGTGCCAGTAGTATAAGTGGGGGACTGAACACTGAAGCTTTCTTT.